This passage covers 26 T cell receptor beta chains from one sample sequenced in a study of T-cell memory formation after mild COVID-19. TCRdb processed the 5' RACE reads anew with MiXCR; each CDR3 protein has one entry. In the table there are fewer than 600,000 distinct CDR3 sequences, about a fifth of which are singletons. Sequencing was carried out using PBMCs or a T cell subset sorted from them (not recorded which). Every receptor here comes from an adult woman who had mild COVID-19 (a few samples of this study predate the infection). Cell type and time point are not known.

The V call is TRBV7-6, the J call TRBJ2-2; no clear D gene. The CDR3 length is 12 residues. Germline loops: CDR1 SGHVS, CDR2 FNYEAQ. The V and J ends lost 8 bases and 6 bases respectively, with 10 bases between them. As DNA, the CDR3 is TGTGCCAGCGGTCTAGAGGCCGGGGAGCTGTTTTTT. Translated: CASGLEAGELFF.

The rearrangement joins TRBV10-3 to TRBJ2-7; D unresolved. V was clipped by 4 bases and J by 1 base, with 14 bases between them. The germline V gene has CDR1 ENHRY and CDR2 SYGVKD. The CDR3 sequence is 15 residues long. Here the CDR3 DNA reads TGTGCCATCAGTGGGATTGGGCCCCCATCCTACGAGCAGTACTTC. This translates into CAISGIGPPSYEQYF.

Here the CDR3 reads CASTWTGRGEAFF. In nucleotides, the CDR3 is TGTGCCAGCACCTGGACAGGGAGGGGTGAAGCTTTCTTT. This chain joins TRBV5-5 and TRBJ1-1; 8 bases agree with TRBD1. The CDR3 consists of 13 residues. CDR1 and CDR2 (germline): SGHKS, YYEKEE (reference sequence). V was pared by 6 bases and J by 7 bases, with 8 bases of the junction left unmatched. The whole variable domain, remainder taken from reference TRBV5-5 and TRBJ1-1, is DAGVTQSPTHLIKTRGQQVTLRCSPISGHKSVSWYQQVLGQGPQFIFQYYEKEERGRGNFPDRFSARQFPNYSSELNVNALLLGDSALYLCASTWTGRGEAFFGQGTRLTVV.

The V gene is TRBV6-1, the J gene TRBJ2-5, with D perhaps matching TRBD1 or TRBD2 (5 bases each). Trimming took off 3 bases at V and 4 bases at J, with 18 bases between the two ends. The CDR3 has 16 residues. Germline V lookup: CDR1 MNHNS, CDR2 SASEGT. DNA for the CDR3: TGTGCCAGCAGTGAGGCAGTGGCAGGGACGAGAGAGACCCAGTACTTC. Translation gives CASSEAVAGTRETQYF.

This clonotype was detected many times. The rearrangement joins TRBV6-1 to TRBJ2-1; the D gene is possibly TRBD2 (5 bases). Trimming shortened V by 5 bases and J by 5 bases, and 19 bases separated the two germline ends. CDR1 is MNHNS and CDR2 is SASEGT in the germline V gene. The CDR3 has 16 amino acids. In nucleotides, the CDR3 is TGTGCCAGCAGTCTCGAACTTGGACTTCTTAACAATGAGCAGTTCTTC. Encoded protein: CASSLELGLLNNEQFF.

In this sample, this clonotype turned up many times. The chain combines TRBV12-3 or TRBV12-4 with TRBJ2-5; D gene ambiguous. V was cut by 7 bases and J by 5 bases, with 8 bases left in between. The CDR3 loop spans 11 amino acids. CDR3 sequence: CASTLGETQYF. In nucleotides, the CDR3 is TGTGCCAGCACCCTAGGGGAGACCCAGTACTTC.

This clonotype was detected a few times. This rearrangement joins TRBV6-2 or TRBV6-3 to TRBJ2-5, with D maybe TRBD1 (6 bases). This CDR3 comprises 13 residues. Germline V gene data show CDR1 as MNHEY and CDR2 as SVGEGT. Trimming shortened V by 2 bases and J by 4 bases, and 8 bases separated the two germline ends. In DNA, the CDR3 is TGTGCCAGCAGTTACCGCAGGGGAGAGACCCAGTACTTC. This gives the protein CASSYRRGETQYF.

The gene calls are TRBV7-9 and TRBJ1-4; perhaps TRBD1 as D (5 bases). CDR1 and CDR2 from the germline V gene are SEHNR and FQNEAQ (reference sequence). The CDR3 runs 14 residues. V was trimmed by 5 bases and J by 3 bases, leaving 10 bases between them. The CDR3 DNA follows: TGTGCCAGCAGCAAGCGACAGCCTAATGAAAAACTGTTTTTT. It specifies CASSKRQPNEKLFF.

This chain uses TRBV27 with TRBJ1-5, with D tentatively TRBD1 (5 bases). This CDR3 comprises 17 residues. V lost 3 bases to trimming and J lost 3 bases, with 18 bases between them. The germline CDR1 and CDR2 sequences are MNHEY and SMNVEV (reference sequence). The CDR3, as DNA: TGTGCCAGCAGTTTTGGGGGGGGGGATGGCCCCAATCAGCCCCAGCATTTT. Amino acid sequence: CASSFGGGDGPNQPQHF.

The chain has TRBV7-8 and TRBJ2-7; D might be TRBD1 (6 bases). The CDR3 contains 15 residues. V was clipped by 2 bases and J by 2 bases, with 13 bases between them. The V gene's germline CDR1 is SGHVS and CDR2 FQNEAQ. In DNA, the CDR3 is TGTGCCAGCAGCTTACAGATACAGGGTACCTACGAGCAGTACTTC. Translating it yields CASSLQIQGTYEQYF. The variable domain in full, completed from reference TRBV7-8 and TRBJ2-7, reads GAGVSQSPRYKVAKRGQDVALRCDPISGHVSLFWYQQALGQGPEFLTYFQNEAQLDKSGLPSDRFFAERPEGSVSTLKIQRTQQEDSAVYLCASSLQIQGTYEQYFGPGTRLTVT.

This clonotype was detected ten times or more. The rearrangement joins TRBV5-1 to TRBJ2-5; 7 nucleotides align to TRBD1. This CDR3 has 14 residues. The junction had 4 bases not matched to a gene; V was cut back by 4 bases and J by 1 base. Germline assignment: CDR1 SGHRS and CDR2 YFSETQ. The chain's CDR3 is CASSNRTGQETQYF. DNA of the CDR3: TGCGCCAGCAGCAATCGGACAGGCCAAGAGACCCAGTACTTC.

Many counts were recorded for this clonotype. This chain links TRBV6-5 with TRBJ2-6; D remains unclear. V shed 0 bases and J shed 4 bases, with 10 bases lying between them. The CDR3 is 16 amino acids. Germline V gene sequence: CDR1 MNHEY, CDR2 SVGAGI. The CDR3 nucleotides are TGTGCCAGCAGTTACTCGTCGGATAGAGGGGCCAACGTCCTGACTTTC. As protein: CASSYSSDRGANVLTF.

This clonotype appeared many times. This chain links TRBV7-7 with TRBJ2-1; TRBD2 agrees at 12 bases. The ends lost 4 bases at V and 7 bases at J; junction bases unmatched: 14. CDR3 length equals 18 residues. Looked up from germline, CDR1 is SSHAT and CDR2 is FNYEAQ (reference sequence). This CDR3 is CASSSGALAGGAYNEQFF. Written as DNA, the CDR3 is TGTGCCAGCAGCTCAGGCGCACTAGCGGGGGGTGCATATAATGAGCAGTTCTTC.

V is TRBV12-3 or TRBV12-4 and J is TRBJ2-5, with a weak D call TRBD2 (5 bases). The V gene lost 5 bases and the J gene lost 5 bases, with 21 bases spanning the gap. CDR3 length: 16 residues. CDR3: CASSLSGLLAGETQYF. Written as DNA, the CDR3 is TGTGCCAGCAGTCTTAGTGGACTCCTCGCCGGGGAGACCCAGTACTTC.

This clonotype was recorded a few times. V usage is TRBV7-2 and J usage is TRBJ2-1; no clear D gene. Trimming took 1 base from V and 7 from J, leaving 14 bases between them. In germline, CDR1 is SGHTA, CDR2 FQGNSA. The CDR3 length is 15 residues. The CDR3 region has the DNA TGTGCCAGCAGCTTAGAGCTGGGGTTAGGTAATGAGCAGTTCTTC. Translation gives CASSLELGLGNEQFF. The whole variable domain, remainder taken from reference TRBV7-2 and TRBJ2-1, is GAGVSQSPSNKVTEKGKDVELRCDPISGHTALYWYRQSLGQGLEFLIYFQGNSAPDKSGLPSDRFSAERTGGSVSTLTIQRTQQEDSAVYLCASSLELGLGNEQFFGPGTRLTVL.

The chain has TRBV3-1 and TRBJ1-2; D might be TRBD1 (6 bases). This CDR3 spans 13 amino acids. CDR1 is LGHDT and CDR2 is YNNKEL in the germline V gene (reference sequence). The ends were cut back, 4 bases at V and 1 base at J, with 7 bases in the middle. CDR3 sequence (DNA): TGTGCCAGCAGCCGACAGGATAACTATGGCTACACCTTC. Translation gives CASSRQDNYGYTF.

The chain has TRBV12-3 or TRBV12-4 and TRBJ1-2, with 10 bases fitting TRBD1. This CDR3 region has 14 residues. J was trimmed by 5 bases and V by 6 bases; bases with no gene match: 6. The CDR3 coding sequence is TGTGCCAGCAGGCGAACGGACAGGGGGTATGGCTACACCTTC. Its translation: CASRRTDRGYGYTF.

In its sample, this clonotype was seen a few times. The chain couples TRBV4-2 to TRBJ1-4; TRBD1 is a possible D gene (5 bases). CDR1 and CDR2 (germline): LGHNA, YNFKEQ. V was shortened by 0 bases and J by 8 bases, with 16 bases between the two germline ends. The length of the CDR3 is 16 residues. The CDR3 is CASSQDGGLGGEKLFF. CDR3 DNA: TGTGCCAGCAGCCAAGATGGGGGTCTTGGGGGAGAAAAACTGTTTTTT.

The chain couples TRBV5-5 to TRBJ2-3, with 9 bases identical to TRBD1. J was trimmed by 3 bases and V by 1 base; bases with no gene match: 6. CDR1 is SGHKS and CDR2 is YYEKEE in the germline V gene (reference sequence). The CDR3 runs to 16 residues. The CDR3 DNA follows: TGTGCCAGCAGCTTGAACCCGGGACAGGGTACAGATACGCAGTATTTT. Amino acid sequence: CASSLNPGQGTDTQYF.

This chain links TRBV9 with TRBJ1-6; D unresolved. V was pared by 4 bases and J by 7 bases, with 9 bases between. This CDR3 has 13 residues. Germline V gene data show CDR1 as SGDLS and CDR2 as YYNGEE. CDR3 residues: CASSRAENSPLHF. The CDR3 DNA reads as TGTGCCAGCAGCCGGGCGGAAAATTCACCCCTCCACTTT. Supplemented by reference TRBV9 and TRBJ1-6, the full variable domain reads DSGVTQTPKHLITATGQRVTLRCSPRSGDLSVYWYQQSLDQGLQFLIQYYNGEERAKGNILERFSAQQFPDLHSELNLSSLELGDSALYFCASSRAENSPLHFGNGTRLTVT.

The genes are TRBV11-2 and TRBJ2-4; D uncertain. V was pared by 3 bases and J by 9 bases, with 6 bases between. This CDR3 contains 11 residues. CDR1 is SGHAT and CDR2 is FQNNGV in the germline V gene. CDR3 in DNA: TGTGCCAGCAGCTTGACAACCATTCAGTACTTC. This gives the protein CASSLTTIQYF.

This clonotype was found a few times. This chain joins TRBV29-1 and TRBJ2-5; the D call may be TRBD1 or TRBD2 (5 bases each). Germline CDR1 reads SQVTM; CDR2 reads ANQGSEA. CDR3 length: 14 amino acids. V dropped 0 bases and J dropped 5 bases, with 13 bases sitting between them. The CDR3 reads CSVEDEGMVETQYF. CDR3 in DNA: TGCAGCGTTGAAGATGAGGGGATGGTGGAGACCCAGTACTTC.

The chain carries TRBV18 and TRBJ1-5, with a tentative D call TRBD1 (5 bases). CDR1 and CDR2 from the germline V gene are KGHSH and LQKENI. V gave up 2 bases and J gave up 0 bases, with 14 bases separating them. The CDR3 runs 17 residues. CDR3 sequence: CASSPVDSLHSNQPQHF. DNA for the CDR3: TGTGCCAGCTCACCAGTCGACAGCCTCCATAGCAATCAGCCCCAGCATTTT.

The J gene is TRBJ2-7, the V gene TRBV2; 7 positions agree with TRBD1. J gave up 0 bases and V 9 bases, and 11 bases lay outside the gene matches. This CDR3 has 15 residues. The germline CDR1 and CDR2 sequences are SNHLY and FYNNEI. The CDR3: CARLTPGQSSYEQYF. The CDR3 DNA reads TGTGCCAGATTAACCCCGGGACAGAGCTCCTACGAGCAGTACTTC.

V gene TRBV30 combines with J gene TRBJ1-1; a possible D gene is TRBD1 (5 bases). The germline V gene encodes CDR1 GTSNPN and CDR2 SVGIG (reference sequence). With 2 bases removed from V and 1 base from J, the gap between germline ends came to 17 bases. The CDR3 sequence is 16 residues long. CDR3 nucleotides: TGTGCCTGGAGTTGGGGGGGAACGGGGAAGAACACTGAAGCTTTCTTT. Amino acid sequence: CAWSWGGTGKNTEAFF.

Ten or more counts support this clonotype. CDR3 sequence reads: CASSLAGEQYF. The CDR3 DNA reads as TGTGCCAGCAGCTTAGCAGGCGAGCAGTACTTC. The J gene is TRBJ2-7, the V gene TRBV5-6; no clear D. The V gene lost 2 bases and the J gene lost 6 bases, with 6 bases spanning the gap. Germline CDR1 reads SGHDT; CDR2 reads YYEEEE. This CDR3 comprises 11 residues.